These 28 T cell receptor beta chains were sequenced from one sample in a study of T cell clonotyping in hematopoietic cell transplantation. The data were produced by immunoSEQ multiplex PCR, yet TCRdb's version contains in-frame clones alone and is incomplete. The sample includes 20,000 or so clones, around four fifths of them seen just once. Material for sequencing was peripheral blood mononuclear cells. The receptors stem from a man between 60 and 75 years old in good health. Some clones in this sample may be carry-over from other donors' samples.

This chain joins TRBV4-1 and TRBJ2-5, with TRBD2 matching over 10 bases. Germline V lookup: CDR1 MGHRA, CDR2 YSYEKL. The V gene end was trimmed by 0 bases and the J gene end by 2 bases; junction bases not matched to a gene: 12. The CDR3 sequence is 19 residues long. CDR3 in amino acids: CASSQDGSGRAVRQETQYF. CDR3 DNA: TGCGCCAGCAGCCAAGATGGGAGCGGGAGGGCCGTTAGGCAAGAGACCCAGTACTTC.

The chain links TRBV6-1 to TRBJ2-7; 10 bases match TRBD2. Germline-derived CDR1 and CDR2 are MNHNS and SASEGT. The CDR3 has 14 residues. The V segment lost 10 bases and the J segment 3 bases; nucleotides outside the gene matches: 9. The CDR3 sequence: CATFRTSGNYEQYF. The CDR3 bases are TGTGCCACCTTTCGGACTAGCGGAAACTACGAGCAGTACTTC.

The chain links TRBV4-2 to TRBJ2-1, with D hard to call. Trimming took off 5 bases at V and 8 bases at J, with 16 bases between the two ends. The CDR3 spans 14 residues. Per germline, CDR1 LGHNA and CDR2 YNFKEQ. The CDR3 is CASSMAVGWDEQFF. CDR3 bases: TGTGCCAGCAGCATGGCGGTCGGGTGGGATGAGCAGTTCTTC.

The chain combines TRBV11-3 with TRBJ2-1; D is possibly TRBD2 (7 bases). CDR1 SGHNT and CDR2 YENEEA come from the germline V gene. Trimming left V 3 bases short and J 9 bases short, with 15 bases between. This CDR3 spans 14 amino acids. CDR3 DNA: TGTGCCAGCAGCTTTGCGAGGGGGGGCGGTGAGCAGTTCTTC. Protein: CASSFARGGGEQFF.

The CDR3 DNA reads TGTGCCAGCTCAGGGAGGTCTGGAAACACCATATATTTT. Its translation is CASSGRSGNTIYF. The J gene is TRBJ1-3, the V gene TRBV9; weak D call: TRBD1 (5 bases). V was trimmed by 7 bases and J by 1 base, leaving 9 bases between them. Germline lookup yields CDR1 SGDLS and CDR2 YYNGEE. CDR3 size: 13 residues.

A single count supports this clone. The chain recombines TRBV14 with TRBJ2-1; TRBD1 aligns across 8 bases. The CDR3 extends over 14 amino acids. CDR1 SGHDN and CDR2 FVKESK come from the germline V gene. J lost 7 bases, V lost 3 bases, and 5 bases had no gene match. The CDR3 nucleotides are TGTGCCAGCAGCCAGTACAGGGGGGCGAATGAGCAGTTCTTC. Protein product: CASSQYRGANEQFF.

CDR3 sequence (DNA): TGCGCCAGCAGCTTGACAGGGGGCTTAGGTGGAAACACCATATATTTT. This codes for CASSLTGGLGGNTIYF. V is TRBV5-1 and J is TRBJ1-3, with TRBD1 matching 9 bases. V lost 1 base, J lost 3 bases, and 5 bases stayed unmatched. The CDR3 is 16 residues long. Germline V CDR1 and CDR2: SGHRS, YFSETQ. The full variable domain, with the rest looked up from reference TRBV5-1 and TRBJ1-3, is KAGVTQTPRYLIKTRGQQVTLSCSPISGHRSVSWYQQTPGQGLQFLFEYFSETQRNKGNFPGRFSGRQFSNSRSEMNVSTLELGDSALYLCASSLTGGLGGNTIYFGEGSWLTVV.

The chain is built from TRBV7-2 and TRBJ2-7; 10 bases align to TRBD2. V was pared by 2 bases and J by 5 bases, with 3 bases of the junction left unmatched. The CDR3 sequence is 14 residues long. Germline values: CDR1 SGHTA, CDR2 FQGNSA. The CDR3 bases are TGTGCCAGCAGCTTACTTAGCGGGAGGAACGAGCAGTACTTC. Protein: CASSLLSGRNEQYF.

The CDR3 sequence: CASSLDPTANTEAFF. The CDR3 DNA is TGTGCCAGCAGCTTAGATCCAACCGCGAACACTGAAGCTTTCTTT. The rearrangement links TRBV11-2 to TRBJ1-1; D remains unclear. Per germline, CDR1 SGHAT and CDR2 FQNNGV. V dropped 0 bases and J dropped 1 base, with 9 bases sitting between them. The CDR3 extends over 15 amino acids.

This rearrangement joins TRBV4-3 to TRBJ1-5; D perhaps matches TRBD1 (6 bases). From germline, CDR1 is LGHNA and CDR2 YSLEER. There are 15 residues in the CDR3. The ends were cut back, 1 base at V and 6 bases at J, with 13 bases in the middle. The CDR3 protein is CASSQVGGPGQPQHF. DNA of the CDR3: TGCGCCAGCAGCCAAGTGGGGGGGCCCGGTCAGCCCCAGCATTTT.

This chain uses TRBV19 with TRBJ2-6, with D unclear. Per the germline V gene, CDR1 is LNHDA and CDR2 is SQIVND (reference sequence). Deletions cut 3 bases from V and 0 bases from J, with 6 bases between. The CDR3 runs 15 residues. CDR3 nucleotides: TGTGCCAGTAGTATTACCAGCTCTGGGGCCAACGTCCTGACTTTC. Amino acid sequence: CASSITSSGANVLTF.

The rearrangement uses TRBV5-1 and TRBJ2-2, with D possibly being TRBD1 or TRBD2 (5 bases each). The CDR3 has 14 residues. Germline-derived CDR1 and CDR2 are SGHRS and YFSETQ. The germline V and J ends were trimmed by 2 bases and 7 bases, with 12 bases remaining between them. The CDR3 loop is CASSFPGRGGELFF. As DNA, the CDR3 is TGCGCCAGCAGCTTCCCGGGACGGGGCGGGGAGCTGTTTTTT. Supplemented by reference TRBV5-1 and TRBJ2-2, the full variable domain reads KAGVTQTPRYLIKTRGQQVTLSCSPISGHRSVSWYQQTPGQGLQFLFEYFSETQRNKGNFPGRFSGRQFSNSRSEMNVSTLELGDSALYLCASSFPGRGGELFFGEGSRLTVL.

The chain recombines TRBV28 with TRBJ1-5, with a tentative D call TRBD1 (5 bases). Germline CDR1 reads MDHEN; CDR2 reads SYDVKM. CDR3 length: 16 amino acids. V was clipped by 1 base and J by 6 bases, with 16 bases between them. The DNA for the CDR3 is TGTGCCAGCAGTTTATTAGATTGGGGGAAAAGTCAGCCCCAGCATTTT. Its translation: CASSLLDWGKSQPQHF.

This rearrangement joins TRBV30 to TRBJ1-2; 7 positions agree with TRBD1. The CDR3 loop spans 12 amino acids. In germline, CDR1 is GTSNPN, CDR2 SVGIG (reference sequence). The ends lost 0 bases at V and 8 bases at J; junction bases unmatched: 3. The CDR3 coding sequence is TGTGCCTGGAGTGTGCCAGGGGGAGGCTACACCTTC. It specifies CAWSVPGGGYTF. The variable domain in full, completed from reference TRBV30 and TRBJ1-2, reads SQTIHQWPATLVQPVGSPLSLECTVEGTSNPNLYWYRQAAGRGLQLLFYSVGIGQISSEVPQNLSASRPQDRQFILSSKKLLLSDSGFYLCAWSVPGGGYTFGSGTRLTVV.

V usage is TRBV4-1 and J usage is TRBJ1-4; D call uncertain. The CDR3 has 13 amino acids. V gave up 1 base and J gave up 8 bases, with 8 bases separating them. The germline V gene encodes CDR1 MGHRA and CDR2 YSYEKL. CDR3 sequence reads: CASSQGLGEKLFF. DNA of the CDR3: TGCGCCAGCAGCCAAGGACTAGGCGAAAAACTGTTTTTT.

The chain is built from TRBV14 and TRBJ2-3; D remains unclear. The CDR3 extends over 13 amino acids. The germline V and J ends were trimmed by 2 bases and 5 bases, with 8 bases remaining between them. CDR1 is SGHDN and CDR2 is FVKESK in the germline V gene. CDR3 protein: CASSQTRVDTQYF. The CDR3 coding sequence is TGTGCCAGCAGCCAAACCCGGGTAGATACGCAGTATTTT.

The V gene is TRBV10-3, the J gene TRBJ2-7; 11 positions match TRBD2. V lost 0 bases to trimming and J lost 7 bases; unmatched junction nucleotides: 5. The CDR3 covers 15 residues. In germline, CDR1 is ENHRY, CDR2 SYGVKD. The CDR3 reads CAISESTSGAREQYF. CDR3 nucleotide sequence: TGTGCCATCAGTGAGTCGACTAGCGGGGCTCGGGAGCAGTACTTC.

This clone was detected once. The chain recombines TRBV7-8 with TRBJ2-7, with D hard to call. Trimming pared 4 bases from V and 1 base from J, leaving 8 bases between. The CDR3 contains 13 residues. Germline lookup yields CDR1 SGHVS and CDR2 FQNEAQ. The CDR3 is CASSWRRSYEQYF. DNA of the CDR3: TGTGCCAGCAGCTGGCGGCGATCCTACGAGCAGTACTTC.

The genes are TRBV27 and TRBJ2-5; the D gene is possibly TRBD2 (5 bases). The V end lost 0 bases, the J end lost 4 bases, and 15 bases lay between the germline ends. The CDR3 covers 16 residues. Germline V lookup: CDR1 MNHEY, CDR2 SMNVEV (reference sequence). CDR3 loop: CASSLSAIPEGETQYF. The CDR3 coding sequence is TGTGCCAGCAGTTTATCTGCCATACCTGAGGGAGAGACCCAGTACTTC.

The chain is built from TRBV5-1 and TRBJ1-5; D not resolved. V was clipped by 4 bases and J by 3 bases, with 11 bases between them. Germline V gives CDR1 SGHRS, CDR2 YFSETQ. The CDR3 is made up of 14 amino acids. The CDR3 DNA follows: TGCGCCAGCAGCCCCCAAGGGTCCAATCAGCCCCAGCATTTT. As protein: CASSPQGSNQPQHF. Filled out from reference TRBV5-1 and TRBJ1-5, the complete variable domain reads KAGVTQTPRYLIKTRGQQVTLSCSPISGHRSVSWYQQTPGQGLQFLFEYFSETQRNKGNFPGRFSGRQFSNSRSEMNVSTLELGDSALYLCASSPQGSNQPQHFGDGTRLSIL.

The chain combines TRBV5-1 with TRBJ2-1; D possibly corresponds to TRBD1 (5 bases). The V end was cut by 6 bases, the J end by 13 bases, with 14 bases between. Germline loops: CDR1 SGHRS, CDR2 YFSETQ. The CDR3 extends over 11 amino acids. In nucleotides, the CDR3 is TGCGCCAGCACAGGGTTGGGGATACAGTTCTTC. It specifies CASTGLGIQFF.

The rearrangement joins TRBV19 to TRBJ2-7; D might be TRBD1 (6 bases). Trimming took off 1 base at V and 3 bases at J, with 13 bases between the two ends. The CDR3 consists of 15 residues. Germline loops: CDR1 LNHDA, CDR2 SQIVND (reference sequence). The CDR3 DNA sequence: TGTGCCAGTAGTATAGTATTTGGGGGCCACTACGAGCAGTACTTC. It translates to CASSIVFGGHYEQYF.

The chain has TRBV7-8 and TRBJ1-5; TRBD1 matches 7 bases. The germline V gene encodes CDR1 SGHVS and CDR2 FQNEAQ. This CDR3 spans 16 amino acids. The V segment lost 4 bases and the J segment 5 bases; nucleotides outside the gene matches: 11. The CDR3 loop is CASSSWGYRGDQPQHF. The CDR3 nucleotides read TGTGCCAGCAGCTCCTGGGGGTACAGGGGCGATCAGCCCCAGCATTTT.

This chain uses TRBV27 with TRBJ2-7; 8 nucleotides align to TRBD1. CDR1 MNHEY and CDR2 SMNVEV come from the germline V gene (reference sequence). J lost 9 bases, V lost 4 bases, and 11 bases had no gene match. CDR3 length: 14 amino acids. CDR3 sequence (DNA): TGTGCCAGCAGTTCCATTCAGGGGGCAGTTTGGCAGTACTTC. Residues: CASSSIQGAVWQYF.

This chain joins TRBV11-2 and TRBJ1-2, with 9 bases identical to TRBD1. The CDR3 runs 13 residues. V lost 3 bases and J lost 5; bases outside the gene matches: 1. Germline values: CDR1 SGHAT, CDR2 FQNNGV. CDR3: CASSFGTGYGYTF. In DNA form, the CDR3 reads TGTGCCAGCAGCTTTGGGACAGGGTATGGCTACACCTTC.

This rearrangement joins TRBV28 to TRBJ1-2; D might be TRBD1 (6 bases). Germline V gene data show CDR1 as MDHEN and CDR2 as SYDVKM. This CDR3 is built from 14 residues. V lost 3 bases and J 0 bases, leaving 8 bases between the germline ends. The CDR3, as DNA: TGTGCCAGCAGTTTGGGACACACTAACTATGGCTACACCTTC. It specifies CASSLGHTNYGYTF.

The sample holds a few counts of this clone. The CDR3 nucleotides read TGCAGTGCTGGGGGAGCTCAGCCCCAGCATTTT. Its protein product is CSAGGAQPQHF. The rearrangement joins TRBV20-1 to TRBJ1-5; D possibly corresponds to TRBD1 (5 bases). Deletions cut 5 bases from V and 6 bases from J, with 8 bases between. This CDR3 region has 11 residues. Germline CDR1 reads DFQATT; CDR2 reads SNEGSKA (reference sequence).

CDR3 sequence reads: CASSPGTVNYGYTF. CDR3 bases: TGTGCCAGCAGTCCCGGGACGGTTAACTATGGCTACACCTTC. This chain links TRBV7-9 with TRBJ1-2; possibly TRBD1 for D (5 bases). Trimming left V 6 bases short and J 1 base short, with 12 bases between. The CDR3 contains 14 residues. Germline V CDR1 and CDR2: SEHNR, FQNEAQ (reference sequence).